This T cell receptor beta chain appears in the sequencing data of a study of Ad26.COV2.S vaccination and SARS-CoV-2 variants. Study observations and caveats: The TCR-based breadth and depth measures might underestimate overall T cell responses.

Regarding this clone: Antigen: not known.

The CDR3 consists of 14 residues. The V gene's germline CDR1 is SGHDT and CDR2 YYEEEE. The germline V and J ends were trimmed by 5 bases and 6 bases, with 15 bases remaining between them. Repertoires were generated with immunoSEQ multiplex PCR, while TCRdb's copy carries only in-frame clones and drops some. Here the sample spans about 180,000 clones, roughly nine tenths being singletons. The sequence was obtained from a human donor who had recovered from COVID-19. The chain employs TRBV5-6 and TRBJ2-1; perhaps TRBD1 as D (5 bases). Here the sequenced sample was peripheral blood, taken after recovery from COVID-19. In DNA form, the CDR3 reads TGTGCCAGCAGTTCCTTTCAGGGTTTCAATGAGCAGTTCTTC. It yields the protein CASSSFQGFNEQFF.